This T cell receptor beta chain was retrieved from a study of blood T cell repertoires in COVID-19. The CDR3 totals 13 residues. Germline-derived CDR1 and CDR2 are MNHEY and SVGAGI. Remarks on this clone: At one of its ends the junction is not consistent with the germline gene, which may arise from a read error.

The method was immunoSEQ multiplex PCR; TCRdb's version includes in-frame clones alone and lacks a portion of them. The profile shows about 32,000 clones, 85% to 95% of them singletons. The rearrangement joins TRBV6-5 to TRBJ1-2; a weak D match, TRBD1 (6 bases). The receptor was derived from a male donor with active COVID-19. Sequencing was done on a sample of peripheral blood. This CDR3 is CASSDSGASGYTF. The CDR3 coding sequence is TGTGCCAGCAGTGACTCGGGGGCGAGTGGCTACACCTTC.